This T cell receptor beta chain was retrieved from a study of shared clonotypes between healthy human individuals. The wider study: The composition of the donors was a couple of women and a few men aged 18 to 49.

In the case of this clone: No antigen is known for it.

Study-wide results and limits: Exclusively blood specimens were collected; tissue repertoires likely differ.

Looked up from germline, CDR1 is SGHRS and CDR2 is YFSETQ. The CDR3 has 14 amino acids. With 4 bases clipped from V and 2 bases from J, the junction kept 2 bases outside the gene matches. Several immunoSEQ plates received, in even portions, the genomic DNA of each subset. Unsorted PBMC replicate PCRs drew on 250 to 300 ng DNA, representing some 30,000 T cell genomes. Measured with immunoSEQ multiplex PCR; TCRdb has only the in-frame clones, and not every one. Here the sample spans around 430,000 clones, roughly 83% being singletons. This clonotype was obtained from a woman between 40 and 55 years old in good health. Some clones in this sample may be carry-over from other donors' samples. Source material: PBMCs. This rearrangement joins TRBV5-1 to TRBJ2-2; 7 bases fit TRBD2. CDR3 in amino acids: CASSGGSNTGELFF. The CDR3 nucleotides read TGCGCCAGCAGCGGCGGGAGCAACACCGGGGAGCTGTTTTTT. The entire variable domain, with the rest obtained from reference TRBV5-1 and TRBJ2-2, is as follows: KAGVTQTPRYLIKTRGQQVTLSCSPISGHRSVSWYQQTPGQGLQFLFEYFSETQRNKGNFPGRFSGRQFSNSRSEMNVSTLELGDSALYLCASSGGSNTGELFFGEGSRLTVL.